The 21 T cell receptor beta chains below were found in one sample sequenced in a study of cytomegalovirus exposure and HLA in healthy donors. Here immunoSEQ multiplex PCR was the method, and the copy in TCRdb shows in-frame clones only, minus some. The sample has about 270,000 clones; 70% to 90% are singletons. Sequenced sample: PBMCs. The source of these receptors is a woman under 30 in good health and CMV-seronegative.

This clone appeared once. The gene calls are TRBV29-1 and TRBJ1-1; D may be TRBD1 (6 bases). Germline loops: CDR1 SQVTM, CDR2 ANQGSEA. The length of the CDR3 is 13 residues. V lost 8 bases to trimming and J lost 5 bases, with 18 bases between them. CDR3 amino acids: CSLRGGEWTEAFF. DNA for the CDR3: TGCAGCTTGAGAGGGGGGGAGTGGACTGAAGCTTTCTTT.

The chain uses TRBV5-1 and TRBJ2-2, with TRBD1 identical over 9 bases. The V gene's germline CDR1 is SGHRS and CDR2 YFSETQ. The CDR3 length is 15 residues. V lost 5 bases, J lost 1 base, and 3 bases stayed unmatched. The DNA of the CDR3 is TGCGCCAGCAGTACAGGGGGCATGAACACCGGGGAGCTGTTTTTT. Translated: CASSTGGMNTGELFF.

This chain uses TRBV2 with TRBJ2-7; 7 bases map to TRBD1. This CDR3 comprises 14 residues. V lost 4 bases, J lost 2 bases, and 5 bases stayed unmatched. CDR1 is SNHLY, CDR2 FYNNEI, per germline. CDR3 DNA: TGTGCCAGCAGTGGGTACAGGGGAGCCTACGAGCAGTACTTC. Its translation is CASSGYRGAYEQYF.

In nucleotides, the CDR3 is TGTGCCAGCAGCTTCTACGGACAGCTCTATGGAGCTTTCTTT. Protein: CASSFYGQLYGAFF. V gene TRBV5-6 combines with J gene TRBJ1-1; maybe TRBD1 (6 bases). Per germline, CDR1 SGHDT and CDR2 YYEEEE. V gave up 2 bases and J gave up 10 bases, with 18 bases separating them. CDR3 size: 14 residues.

The chain combines TRBV11-2 with TRBJ1-2; D is uncertain. Germline CDR1 and CDR2: SGHAT and FQNNGV. V lost 4 bases and J 5 bases, leaving 17 bases between the germline ends. This CDR3 has 15 residues. The CDR3 bases are TGTGCCAGCAGCTCCCCACGGGGAGCGCCTTATGGCTACACCTTC. Encoded protein: CASSSPRGAPYGYTF.

The chain is built from TRBV28 and TRBJ2-3; 7 bases agree with TRBD2. Germline lookup yields CDR1 MDHEN and CDR2 SYDVKM. V shed 6 bases, J shed 0 bases, and the junction held 9 bases outside the gene matches. The CDR3 consists of 16 residues. The CDR3 DNA is TGTGCCAGCAGATTTACTAGCGTCGGTAGCACAGATACGCAGTATTTT. Protein product: CASRFTSVGSTDTQYF.

The CDR3 protein is CASSPGLAGPSYEQYF. For the CDR3, the DNA is TGTGCCAGCAGCCCGGGGCTAGCGGGCCCTAGCTACGAGCAGTACTTC. This sequence joins TRBV7-2 and TRBJ2-7, with TRBD2 matching over 8 bases. With 5 bases clipped from V and 3 bases from J, the junction kept 12 bases outside the gene matches. CDR1 and CDR2 from the germline V gene are SGHTA and FQGNSA. CDR3 size: 16 residues.

The table lists this clone with a count of one. The V call is TRBV30, the J call TRBJ1-1; D unresolved. CDR3 size: 14 residues. CDR1 GTSNPN and CDR2 SVGIG come from the germline V gene (reference sequence). V lost 5 bases and J 0 bases, leaving 13 bases between the germline ends. The CDR3 here is CAWALQFMNTEAFF. Written as DNA, the CDR3 is TGTGCCTGGGCCCTACAGTTCATGAACACTGAAGCTTTCTTT.

J is TRBJ1-2 and V is TRBV5-5; TRBD1 might be the D (6 bases). The CDR3 length is 13 residues. Trimming took off 4 bases at V and 6 bases at J, with 13 bases between the two ends. Germline assignment: CDR1 SGHKS and CDR2 YYEKEE (reference sequence). The CDR3 DNA reads TGTGCCAGCAGCACTACAGGGTATCATGGCTACACCTTC. It codes for CASSTTGYHGYTF.

The sample holds a few counts of this clone. The rearrangement uses TRBV13 and TRBJ2-3, with 8 bases that match TRBD2. J gave up 0 bases and V 5 bases, and 7 bases lay outside the gene matches. CDR3 length: 16 residues. Germline assignment: CDR1 PRHDT and CDR2 FYEKMQ (reference sequence). CDR3 DNA: TGTGCCAGCAGCAAAAGCACTAGCGGAAGCACAGATACGCAGTATTTT. This sequence encodes CASSKSTSGSTDTQYF.

CDR3 amino acids: CASTTGINTEAFF. As DNA, the CDR3 is TGTGCCAGCACCACAGGTATTAACACTGAAGCTTTCTTT. The V and J genes are TRBV27 and TRBJ1-1; D is perhaps TRBD1 (5 bases). Germline V lookup: CDR1 MNHEY, CDR2 SMNVEV (reference sequence). This CDR3 contains 13 residues. V lost 7 bases to trimming and J lost 2 bases, with 11 bases between them.

The V and J genes are TRBV5-1 and TRBJ1-2; 9 bases match TRBD1. This CDR3 is built from 16 residues. V trimming: 4 bases; J trimming: 2 bases; junction bases outside the gene matches: 9. Germline CDR1 reads SGHRS; CDR2 reads YFSETQ. In DNA form, the CDR3 reads TGCGCCAGCAGCCCGGACACCGGGACAGGGAACTATGGCTACACCTTC. Protein: CASSPDTGTGNYGYTF.

The count of this clone is one. V gene TRBV5-1 combines with J gene TRBJ1-2, with 9 positions matching TRBD1. V trimming: 3 bases; J trimming: 5 bases; junction bases outside the gene matches: 11. This CDR3 is built from 16 residues. Germline-derived CDR1 and CDR2 are SGHRS and YFSETQ. This CDR3 is CASSSGQGRWEYGYTF. The CDR3 DNA reads as TGCGCCAGCAGCTCGGGACAGGGTCGTTGGGAATATGGCTACACCTTC.

The V call is TRBV6-5, the J call TRBJ1-3; 9 positions match TRBD1. Germline values: CDR1 MNHEY, CDR2 SVGAGI. With 8 bases clipped from V and 4 bases from J, the junction kept 9 bases outside the gene matches. The CDR3 is 15 residues long. CDR3 sequence (DNA): TGTGCCAGCGCCCGAACAGGGGGCGAGGGAAACACCATATATTTT. Residues: CASARTGGEGNTIYF.

This chain links TRBV29-1 with TRBJ2-5; D gene ambiguous. The germline V and J ends were trimmed by 6 bases and 4 bases, with 15 bases remaining between them. Germline CDR1 SQVTM, CDR2 ANQGSEA. The CDR3 length is 13 residues. This chain's CDR3 is CSVAALFGETQYF. CDR3 nucleotides: TGCAGCGTCGCAGCGCTATTCGGAGAGACCCAGTACTTC.

This sequence joins TRBV19 and TRBJ1-4; D gene ambiguous. The CDR3 has 15 residues. Germline V lookup: CDR1 LNHDA, CDR2 SQIVND (reference sequence). Trimming took off 6 bases at V and 3 bases at J, with 14 bases between the two ends. CDR3 nucleotide sequence: TGTGCCAGTAGATCCTCGAGGAGGGCTAATGAAAAACTGTTTTTT. Translation: CASRSSRRANEKLFF.

The genes are TRBV7-2 and TRBJ1-1; 7 nucleotides line up with TRBD1. The ends lost 1 base at V and 5 bases at J; junction bases unmatched: 7. The germline CDR1 and CDR2 sequences are SGHTA and FQGNSA. The CDR3 is 15 amino acids. CDR3 amino acids: CASSLGGGMGTEAFF. CDR3 DNA: TGTGCCAGCAGCTTAGGAGGGGGCATGGGGACTGAAGCTTTCTTT.

This clone showed up just once. The J gene is TRBJ2-6, the V gene TRBV7-6; 7 bases match TRBD1. J lost 0 bases, V lost 2 bases, and 4 bases had no gene match. The CDR3 contains 17 residues. CDR1 and CDR2 from the germline V gene are SGHVS and FNYEAQ. CDR3 residues: CASSLRQGNSGANVLTF. The CDR3 DNA reads TGTGCCAGCAGCTTACGACAGGGCAACTCTGGGGCCAACGTCCTGACTTTC. The complete variable domain, with remaining parts taken from reference TRBV7-6 and TRBJ2-6, reads GAGVSQSPRYKVTKRGQDVALRCDPISGHVSLYWYRQALGQGPEFLTYFNYEAQQDKSGLPNDRFSAERPEGSISTLTIQRTEQRDSAMYRCASSLRQGNSGANVLTFGAGSRLTVL.

About this clone: Other DNA sequences in the same sample also yield this CDR3. The chain uses TRBV29-1 and TRBJ1-1, with D perhaps TRBD1 (6 bases). The CDR3 extends over 12 amino acids. Trimming pared 4 bases from V and 2 bases from J, leaving 8 bases between. Germline V gene sequence: CDR1 SQVTM, CDR2 ANQGSEA. The CDR3 sequence is CSVGTANTEAFF. The CDR3 DNA follows: TGCAGCGTTGGGACAGCCAACACTGAAGCTTTCTTT.

This clone has a single count. This chain connects TRBV27 to TRBJ2-3, with TRBD1 identical over 11 bases. With V trimmed by 5 bases and J by 5 bases, 9 bases remained unmatched. CDR1 and CDR2 (germline): MNHEY, SMNVEV (reference sequence). The CDR3 is 16 amino acids. CDR3 region: CASSQGQGEAIDTQYF. The CDR3 nucleotides read TGTGCCAGCAGTCAGGGACAGGGGGAAGCTATAGATACGCAGTATTTT.

As to this clone: The junction departs from the called germline gene at one end, perhaps through a read error. The rearrangement links TRBV7-7 to TRBJ2-5, with 12 bases fitting TRBD1. CDR3 length: 18 residues. The germline V gene has CDR1 SSHAT and CDR2 FNYEAQ (reference sequence). The CDR3 DNA reads as TGTGCTAGCAGCTTAACTGTGTCCGGGACAGGGGGCGTGGGGACCCAGTACTTC. This encodes CASSLTVSGTGGVGTQYF. The whole variable domain, filled in from reference TRBV7-7 and TRBJ2-5, reads GAGVSQSPRYKVTKRGQDVTLRCDPISSHATLYWYQQALGQGPEFLTYFNYEAQPDKSGLPSDRFSAERPEGSISTLTIQRTEQRDSAMYRCASSLTVSGTGGVGTQYFGPGTRLLVL.